These 8 T cell receptor beta chains were sequenced from one sample in a study of blood T cell repertoires in COVID-19. The assay was immunoSEQ multiplex PCR, and TCRdb's table has in-frame clones only and misses some. The data hold a few hundred thousand clones, with roughly nine tenths observed a single time. The sample taken for sequencing was peripheral blood. The receptors shown here come from a middle-aged woman who had recovered from COVID-19.

The rearrangement links TRBV7-2 to TRBJ2-5, with 15 bases fitting TRBD2. J gave up 4 bases and V 0 bases, and 9 bases lay outside the gene matches. Germline CDR1 reads SGHTA; CDR2 reads FQGNSA. The CDR3 runs 19 residues. The CDR3 bases are TGTGCCAGCAGCTTAGCGTCGGGACTAGCGGGGGGAAGTCGAGAGACCCAGTACTTC. It translates to CASSLASGLAGGSRETQYF.

This chain joins TRBV4-1 and TRBJ2-3, with 11 positions matching TRBD2. This CDR3 is 15 amino acids long. Trimming took 1 base from V and 4 from J; bases not matched to a gene: 1. Per germline, CDR1 MGHRA and CDR2 YSYEKL. In nucleotides, the CDR3 is TGCGCCAGCAGCCAAGTAGCGGGGGGGCCAGATACGCAGTATTTT. Translated: CASSQVAGGPDTQYF.

The V gene is TRBV6-4, the J gene TRBJ2-3, with TRBD1 matching 11 bases. The germline CDR1 and CDR2 sequences are MRHNA and SNTAGT. The CDR3 extends over 14 amino acids. V was clipped by 8 bases and J by 6 bases; unmatched bases: 7. CDR3 in amino acids: CASGGTGGPDTQYF. The DNA for the CDR3 is TGTGCCAGCGGTGGGACAGGGGGGCCCGATACGCAGTATTTT.

V usage is TRBV27 and J usage is TRBJ1-3; 8 positions match TRBD1. V lost 6 bases and J lost 7; bases outside the gene matches: 14. There are 16 residues in the CDR3. The germline V gene has CDR1 MNHEY and CDR2 SMNVEV (reference sequence). CDR3 DNA sequence: TGTGCCAGCAGCTACAACCGGGACAGGATTAATAACACCATATATTTT. Encoded protein: CASSYNRDRINNTIYF.

This rearrangement joins TRBV29-1 to TRBJ2-7, with TRBD1 identical over 8 bases. CDR1 is SQVTM and CDR2 is ANQGSEA in the germline V gene. The CDR3 is 15 residues long. The junction had 12 bases not matched to a gene; V was cut back by 6 bases and J by 2 bases. The DNA for the CDR3 is TGCAGCGTCCCTGCGATTGGACAGGGCACCTACGAGCAGTACTTC. Translating gives CSVPAIGQGTYEQYF.

The CDR3 loop is CASSVLGTGDTEAFF. The CDR3 region has the DNA TGTGCCAGCAGCGTATTAGGGACAGGGGACACTGAAGCTTTCTTT. The chain joins TRBV9 to TRBJ1-1; 10 bases match TRBD1. Losses at the gene ends were 1 base for V and 3 bases for J; bases not matched to a gene: 3. This CDR3 contains 15 residues. Germline V CDR1 and CDR2: SGDLS, YYNGEE. Drawing the rest from reference TRBV9 and TRBJ1-1, the complete variable domain is DSGVTQTPKHLITATGQRVTLRCSPRSGDLSVYWYQQSLDQGLQFLIQYYNGEERAKGNILERFSAQQFPDLHSELNLSSLELGDSALYFCASSVLGTGDTEAFFGQGTRLTVV.

This clone was seen a handful of times. The chain uses TRBV7-9 and TRBJ1-1; TRBD1 matches at 11 bases. V gave up 5 bases and J gave up 4 bases; unmatched junction bases: 3. Germline values: CDR1 SEHNR, CDR2 FQNEAQ (reference sequence). The CDR3 contains 14 residues. The CDR3 reads CASSPGQGATEAFF. CDR3 in DNA: TGTGCCAGCAGCCCCGGACAGGGGGCCACTGAAGCTTTCTTT. Based on the CDR3 plus reference TRBV7-9 and TRBJ1-1, the full variable domain is DTGVSQNPRHKITKRGQNVTFRCDPISEHNRLYWYRQTLGQGPEFLTYFQNEAQLEKSRLLSDRFSAERPKGSFSTLEIQRTEQGDSAMYLCASSPGQGATEAFFGQGTRLTVV.

The chain carries TRBV6-2 or TRBV6-3 and TRBJ2-3; D is uncertain. The CDR3 sequence is 12 residues long. Germline V gene lookup returns CDR1 MNHEY and CDR2 SVGEGT. V gave up 5 bases and J gave up 2 bases, with 5 bases separating them. The CDR3, as DNA: TGTGCCAGCAGTCCATCCACAGATACGCAGTATTTT. The encoded protein is CASSPSTDTQYF.